Sequencing of this T cell receptor (beta chain) was carried out in a study of blood T cell repertoires in COVID-19. For the study at large: COVID-19 samples from acute and convalescent phases originated in the United States, Italy and Spain.

In the original analysis: Amplification of reference gene primers provided the estimated nucleated cell counts. Assay used: immunoSEQ multiplex PCR; TCRdb lists only in-frame clones, some missing. From that table come the V and J calls and clone size; the DNA was used to work out D and trimming. This sample has about 120,000 clones; 85% occur once, and the top ten carry 11%. CDR1 and CDR2 from the germline V gene are KGHSH and LQKENI. This CDR3 comprises 14 residues. V dropped 3 bases and J dropped 4; count of bases not matched to a gene: 4. The source is an older man with acute or convalescent COVID-19. Sequenced: peripheral blood. The chain combines TRBV18 with TRBJ2-7; 9 bases are a match to TRBD1. CDR3 amino acids: CASSPGQGQYEQYF. CDR3 DNA sequence: TGTGCCAGCTCACCGGGACAGGGACAGTACGAGCAGTACTTC.